Listed below are T cell receptor beta chains from one sample, sequenced in a study of CD8 T cells in ankylosing spondylitis. Via MiXCR, TCRdb re-called the 5' RACE reads, giving one row per CDR3 protein. The sample records fewer than 650,000 distinct CDR3 sequences, about an eighth being singletons. Source material: blood, either unsorted or a sorted T cell fraction (not recorded which). The source of these receptors is a male donor with ankylosing spondylitis. CDR3s include the opening cysteine and the closing phenylalanine or tryptophan. The D gene is left open where the match is weak. Part of the rows lack a size; the others show once, few, many or a class for expanded clones.

D	V	size	J	CDR3	DNA
.	TRBV7-9	.	TRBJ1-1	CASSLAVDPFF	TGTGCCAGCAGCTTAGCGGTGGACCCTTTCTTT
.	TRBV10-3	few	TRBJ2-1	CAIRPHGTRPPGEQFF	TGTGCCATCAGGCCACATGGGACGCGACCACCCGGTGAGCAGTTCTTC
.	TRBV11-2	.	TRBJ2-2	CASSPRIGTVSGELFF	TGTGCCAGCAGCCCCCGGATCGGGACGGTGTCCGGGGAGCTGTTTTTT
TRBD1	TRBV25-1	.	TRBJ2-5	CASRPRDRNAETQYF	TGTGCCAGCAGGCCCCGGGACAGAAATGCGGAGACCCAGTACTTC
.	TRBV5-5	many	TRBJ2-1	CASSLLLAEVNEQFF	TGTGCCAGCAGCTTGTTATTAGCTGAGGTCAATGAGCAGTTCTTC
.	TRBV3-1	few	TRBJ1-1	CASSQAQRGAFF	TGTGCCAGCAGCCAAGCTCAGAGGGGAGCTTTCTTT
.	TRBV9	.	TRBJ2-3	CASSVGGGADTQYF	TGTGCCAGCAGCGTAGGGGGTGGTGCAGATACGCAGTATTTT
.	TRBV5-6	many	TRBJ1-3	CASSLLSQGVSGNTIYF	TGTGCCAGCAGCCTACTTTCGCAGGGTGTATCTGGAAACACCATATATTTT
.	TRBV11-3	.	TRBJ2-5	CASSLEGSGLETQYF	TGTGCCAGCAGCTTAGAAGGTTCAGGGCTGGAGACCCAGTACTTC
.	TRBV2	.	TRBJ1-6	CASTGGPNSPLHF	TGTGCCAGCACTGGGGGACCAAATTCACCCCTCCACTTT
TRBD1	TRBV5-1	many	TRBJ1-4	CASSAGQPNEKLFF	TGCGCCAGCAGTGCGGGACAGCCTAATGAAAAACTGTTTTTT
.	TRBV24-1	many	TRBJ2-1	CATSDGFGPANEQFF	TGTGCCACCAGTGATGGATTTGGGCCTGCGAATGAGCAGTTCTTC
.	TRBV7-9	few	TRBJ2-1	CASSFGTLEQFF	TGTGCCAGCAGCTTCGGGACCCTAGAGCAGTTCTTC
.	TRBV14	few	TRBJ1-2	CASSHDGQGRGYTF	TGTGCCAGCAGCCACGACGGCCAAGGACGAGGCTACACCTTC
.	TRBV5-1	.	TRBJ1-2	CASSWTGPPDGYTF	TGCGCCAGCAGCTGGACCGGACCACCGGATGGCTACACCTTC
TRBD1	TRBV14	few	TRBJ1-2	CASSSDRGPSINYGYTF	TGTGCCAGCAGTTCGGACAGGGGGCCTTCGATTAACTATGGCTACACCTTC
TRBD1	TRBV28	many	TRBJ1-5	CAGKDRASGNQPQHF	TGTGCCGGGAAAGACAGGGCCTCGGGCAATCAGCCCCAGCATTTT
.	TRBV20-1	.	TRBJ2-5	CSARGGVFQETQYF	TGCAGTGCTAGAGGGGGAGTATTCCAAGAGACCCAGTACTTC
TRBD1	TRBV6-2/TRBV6-3	.	TRBJ1-5	CASARQGANQPQHF	TGTGCCAGCGCACGACAGGGGGCTAATCAGCCCCAGCATTTT
.	TRBV10-3	few	TRBJ1-2	CAINRDRYGYTF	TGTGCCATCAATCGGGACCGCTATGGCTACACCTTC
TRBD2	TRBV18	.	TRBJ2-3	CASSPRTSGSHGTDTQYF	TGTGCCAGCTCACCTCGGACTAGCGGGAGTCATGGCACAGATACGCAGTATTTT
.	TRBV5-1	many	TRBJ2-1	CASSLEGEQFF	TGCGCCAGCAGCTTGGAAGGGGAGCAGTTCTTC
.	TRBV7-2	.	TRBJ2-3	CASSFITDTQYF	TGTGCCAGCAGCTTCATCACAGATACGCAGTATTTT
TRBD2	TRBV20-1	few	TRBJ2-5	CSAGLEGETQYF	TGCAGTGCGGGACTAGAGGGAGAGACCCAGTACTTC
TRBD1	TRBV12-3/TRBV12-4	.	TRBJ2-3	CASSSHRGSTDTQYF	TGTGCCAGCAGTTCCCACAGGGGGAGCACAGATACGCAGTATTTT
TRBD1	TRBV6-1	few	TRBJ2-7	CASSEALGTGVYEQYF	TGTGCCAGCAGTGAAGCGCTTGGGACAGGGGTCTACGAGCAGTACTTC
TRBD2	TRBV19	.	TRBJ2-1	CASSTPRTSGSSANEQFF	TGTGCCAGTAGTACCCCGCGGACTAGCGGGAGTTCCGCCAATGAGCAGTTCTTC
TRBD1	TRBV4-1	.	TRBJ1-1	CASSPDRGEMNTEAFF	TGCGCCAGCAGCCCGGACAGGGGCGAGATGAACACTGAAGCTTTCTTT
.	TRBV19	.	TRBJ2-3	CASSIMGDADTQYF	TGTGCCAGTAGTATTATGGGGGATGCAGATACGCAGTATTTT
.	TRBV18	.	TRBJ2-1	CASSPVVDSYNEQFF	TGTGCCAGCTCACCGGTGGTAGACTCCTACAATGAGCAGTTCTTC
TRBD2	TRBV7-2	many	TRBJ2-5	CASSAGTRSWETQYF	TGTGCCAGCAGCGCCGGGACTAGAAGTTGGGAGACCCAGTACTTC
.	TRBV5-1	few	TRBJ2-5	CASSLARPTVGETQYF	TGCGCCAGCAGCTTGGCCAGACCGACGGTAGGAGAGACCCAGTACTTC
TRBD2	TRBV24-1	.	TRBJ2-3	CATSDLGGSGADTQYF	TGTGCCACCAGTGATTTGGGCGGGAGTGGGGCAGATACGCAGTATTTT
.	TRBV9	few	TRBJ2-7	CASSVEPQGAGGLSYEQYF	TGTGCCAGCAGCGTAGAGCCACAGGGGGCGGGAGGACTCTCCTACGAGCAGTACTTC
.	TRBV11-2	few	TRBJ2-3	CASSLAPGTTDTQYF	TGTGCCAGCAGCTTAGCTCCAGGGACCACAGATACGCAGTATTTT
.	TRBV5-1	many	TRBJ2-1	CASHTTARNEQFF	TGCGCCAGCCACACCACAGCAAGGAATGAGCAGTTCTTC
.	TRBV5-1	.	TRBJ1-1	CASRTVIMNTEAFF	TGCGCCAGCCGGACGGTTATCATGAACACTGAAGCTTTCTTT
.	TRBV24-1	.	TRBJ2-5	CATSAGWGPQETQYF	TGTGCCACCAGTGCGGGGTGGGGCCCACAAGAGACCCAGTACTTC
TRBD1	TRBV5-1	few	TRBJ2-1	CASSREPQGASYNEQFF	TGCGCCAGCAGCCGCGAACCACAGGGGGCTTCCTACAATGAGCAGTTCTTC
.	TRBV10-3	few	TRBJ2-7	CATHLGNRDGQISYEQYF	TGTGCCACCCATTTGGGAAATCGGGACGGACAGATTTCCTACGAGCAGTACTTC
TRBD2	TRBV7-9	.	TRBJ2-5	CASSPRVAGELETQYF	TGTGCCAGCAGCCCACGGGTAGCGGGAGAGTTGGAGACCCAGTACTTC
TRBD2	TRBV7-2	.	TRBJ2-3	CASSLAGTRDTDTQYF	TGTGCCAGCAGCTTAGCGGGGACTAGGGACACAGATACGCAGTATTTT
TRBD1	TRBV25-1	many	TRBJ2-2	CATYGQGRLTGELFF	TGTGCCACCTATGGACAGGGTCGTCTCACCGGGGAGCTGTTTTTT
.	TRBV7-9	.	TRBJ2-3	CASQGGAGTDTQYF	TGTGCCAGCCAAGGGGGGGCGGGCACAGATACGCAGTATTTT
TRBD1	TRBV2	.	TRBJ2-1	CASISEQGAYNEQFF	TGTGCCAGCATATCTGAACAGGGGGCCTACAATGAGCAGTTCTTC
TRBD1	TRBV7-8	.	TRBJ1-3	CASSIPWGTGGGNTIYF	TGTGCCAGCAGCATCCCTTGGGGGACAGGGGGAGGAAACACCATATATTTT